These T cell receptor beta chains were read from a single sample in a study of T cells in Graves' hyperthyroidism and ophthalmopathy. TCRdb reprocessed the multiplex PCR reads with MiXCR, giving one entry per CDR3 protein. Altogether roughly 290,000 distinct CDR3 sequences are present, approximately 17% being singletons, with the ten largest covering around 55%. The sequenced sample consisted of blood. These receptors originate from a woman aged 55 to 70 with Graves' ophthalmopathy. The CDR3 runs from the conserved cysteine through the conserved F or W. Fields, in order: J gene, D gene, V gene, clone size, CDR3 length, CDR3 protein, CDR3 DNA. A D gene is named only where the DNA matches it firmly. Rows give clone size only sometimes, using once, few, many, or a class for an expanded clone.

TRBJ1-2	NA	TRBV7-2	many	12	CASSYPIYGYTF	TGTGCCAGCAGCTACCCAATCTATGGCTACACCTTC
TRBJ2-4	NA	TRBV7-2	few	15	CASSLKGGAKNIQYF	TGTGCCAGCAGTCTGAAGGGTGGCGCCAAAAACATTCAGTACTTC
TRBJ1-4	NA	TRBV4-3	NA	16	CASSQDAVWDNEKLFF	TGCGCCAGCAGCCAAGATGCGGTTTGGGATAATGAAAAACTGTTTTTT
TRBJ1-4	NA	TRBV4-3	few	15	CASSQVAGLDEKLFF	TGCGCCAGCAGCCAAGTAGCGGGGTTAGATGAAAAACTGTTTTTT
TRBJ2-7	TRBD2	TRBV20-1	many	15	CSARDYQRGSYEQYF	TGCAGTGCTAGAGATTACCAGCGGGGTTCCTACGAGCAGTACTTC
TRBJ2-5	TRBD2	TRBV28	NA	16	CASSPETGGGDNTQYF	TGTGCCAGCAGTCCAGAAACGGGAGGGGGGGATAACACCCAGTACTTC
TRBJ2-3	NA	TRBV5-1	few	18	CASSSPRGALSSTDTQYF	TGCGCCAGCAGCTCCCCCCGGGGAGCACTTTCTAGCACAGATACGCAGTATTTT
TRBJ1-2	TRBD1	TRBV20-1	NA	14	CSARRNRGEGGYTF	TGCAGTGCTCGCCGAAACAGGGGCGAGGGTGGCTACACCTTC
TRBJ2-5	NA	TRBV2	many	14	CASSEGQGGQTQYF	TGTGCCAGCAGTGAAGGGCAGGGTGGGCAGACCCAGTACTTC
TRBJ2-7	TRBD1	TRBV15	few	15	CATSHKRTGAYEQYF	TGTGCCACCAGTCACAAAAGAACAGGGGCCTACGAGCAGTACTTC
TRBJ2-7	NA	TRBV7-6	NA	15	CASSLGQNPAYEQYF	TGTGCCAGCAGCTTAGGGCAAAATCCCGCCTACGAGCAGTACTTC
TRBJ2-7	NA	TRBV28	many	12	CASTGESYEQYF	TGTGCCAGCACCGGGGAGTCCTACGAGCAGTACTTC
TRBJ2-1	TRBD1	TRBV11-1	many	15	CASSRGNRQGGEQFF	TGTGCCAGCAGCCGCGGGAATAGACAGGGGGGTGAGCAGTTCTTC